Below are 5 T cell receptor beta chains sequenced from a single sample in a study of T cell responses to AZD1222 COVID-19 vaccine. Sequencing was performed with immunoSEQ multiplex PCR; in TCRdb, only in-frame clones are kept and a portion is missing. The sample lists around 160,000 clones; approximately 94% were seen once. The specimen comprised peripheral blood, sampled on day 0 of AZD1222 vaccination. The receptor source for this set is an adult in good health.

The chain carries TRBV12-3 or TRBV12-4 and TRBJ1-1; no reliable D call. This CDR3 comprises 12 residues. Between the trimmed V and J ends, which lost 4 bases and 7 bases, there was a span of 10 bases. DNA for the CDR3: TGTGCCAGCAGTTCCAGACGCCGTGAAGCTTTCTTT. It codes for CASSSRRREAFF.

The V gene is TRBV6-5, the J gene TRBJ2-5; 9 bases are shared with TRBD2. The trim removed 4 bases at V and 2 bases at J, leaving 8 bases unmatched. CDR3 length equals 16 residues. Germline assignment: CDR1 MNHEY and CDR2 SVGAGI. The CDR3 sequence is CASSSRLAALQETQYF. The DNA for the CDR3 is TGTGCCAGCAGTTCCAGACTAGCGGCACTACAAGAGACCCAGTACTTC.

The chain is built from TRBV14 and TRBJ2-5; D gene ambiguous. Trimming stripped 0 bases from V and 1 base from J, with 12 bases between. The CDR3 contains 16 residues. From germline, CDR1 is SGHDN and CDR2 FVKESK. CDR3 region: CASSQEAARVQETQYF. The CDR3 region has the DNA TGTGCCAGCAGCCAAGAGGCAGCCCGAGTCCAAGAGACCCAGTACTTC.

The chain uses TRBV18 and TRBJ2-6, with 8 bases identical to TRBD2. With 4 bases clipped from V and 1 base from J, the junction kept 6 bases outside the gene matches. From germline, CDR1 is KGHSH and CDR2 LQKENI. There are 17 residues in the CDR3. The CDR3 nucleotides read TGTGCCAGCTCACGAGCGGGGGCCCTGTCTGGGGCCAACGTCCTGACTTTC. This gives the protein CASSRAGALSGANVLTF.

The chain joins TRBV2 to TRBJ2-1; D call uncertain. CDR3 length: 13 residues. Looked up from germline, CDR1 is SNHLY and CDR2 is FYNNEI. Trimming stripped 7 bases from V and 6 bases from J, with 13 bases between. The DNA for the CDR3 is TGTGCCAGCAAAGACAACCCGGGCAATGAGCAGTTCTTC. This translates into CASKDNPGNEQFF.